Shown below are 17 T cell receptor beta chains from a single sample sequenced in a study of control samples from healthy donors and cancer patients. Some clones are missing from TCRdb's copy, which holds only in-frame ones; the method was immunoSEQ multiplex PCR. The repertoire consists of about 160,000 clones, with approximately 94% occurring once and the leading ten covering 8.5%. Sequenced: blood. The receptors shown here come from a woman in her thirties or forties in good health.

The genes are TRBV10-1 and TRBJ2-3; D perhaps matches TRBD2 (5 bases). V was clipped by 6 bases and J by 2 bases, with 12 bases between them. The CDR3 runs to 14 residues. The germline gives CDR1 WNHNN, CDR2 SYGVQD (reference sequence). Written as DNA, the CDR3 is TGCGCCAGCAGGAAAGACGGACTCACAGATACGCAGTATTTT. This encodes CASRKDGLTDTQYF.

The chain employs TRBV5-5 and TRBJ1-2, with 12 bases that match TRBD1. This CDR3 has 13 residues. V was pared by 4 bases and J by 6 bases, with 1 base of the junction left unmatched. The germline V gene encodes CDR1 SGHKS and CDR2 YYEKEE (reference sequence). CDR3 amino acids: CASSRDRGHGYTF. CDR3 DNA sequence: TGTGCCAGCAGCCGGGACAGGGGGCATGGCTACACCTTC.

The V call is TRBV15, the J call TRBJ1-2, with D possibly matching TRBD1 (6 bases). The CDR3 is 14 amino acids. Deletions cut 6 bases from V and 1 base from J, with 12 bases between. Germline loops: CDR1 LNHNV, CDR2 YYDKDF (reference sequence). The DNA for the CDR3 is TGTGCCACCAGGCAGAGGGGGGGTAACTATGGCTACACCTTC. It codes for CATRQRGGNYGYTF.

This clone was seen once. This chain uses TRBV2 with TRBJ1-6; D perhaps matches TRBD1 (6 bases). The V gene lost 5 bases and the J gene lost 7 bases, with 12 bases spanning the gap. Germline lookup yields CDR1 SNHLY and CDR2 FYNNEI. CDR3 length equals 14 residues. The CDR3 DNA is TGTGCCAGCAGTACAGGGAGAGGGAATTCACCCCTCCACTTT. It codes for CASSTGRGNSPLHF.

The chain couples TRBV29-1 to TRBJ1-1; TRBD1 is a possible D gene (6 bases). V lost 6 bases, J lost 0 bases, and 14 bases lay in between. Germline V gene lookup returns CDR1 SQVTM and CDR2 ANQGSEA. CDR3 size: 14 residues. CDR3 nucleotides: TGCAGCGTCGGGGGGGGCAGGATGAACACTGAAGCTTTCTTT. Its translation: CSVGGGRMNTEAFF.

V is TRBV7-2 and J is TRBJ1-2; 9 nucleotides line up with TRBD1. This CDR3 region has 11 residues. V was clipped by 5 bases and J by 13 bases; unmatched bases: 5. CDR1 is SGHTA and CDR2 is FQGNSA in the germline V gene. The CDR3 coding sequence is TGTGCCAGCAGCCCCCGGACAGGGGCCACCTTC. This sequence encodes CASSPRTGATF.

CDR3 region: CASSEYSQGWSYNEQFF. The CDR3, as DNA: TGTGCCAGCAGTGAATATAGTCAGGGGTGGTCCTACAATGAGCAGTTCTTC. This chain connects TRBV6-1 to TRBJ2-1; D perhaps matches TRBD1 (6 bases). CDR1 MNHNS and CDR2 SASEGT come from the germline V gene. The CDR3 has 17 residues. Trimming stripped 2 bases from V and 1 base from J, with 15 bases between.

This clone was seen only once. The rearrangement uses TRBV12-5 and TRBJ2-7, with TRBD2 identical over 7 bases. In germline, CDR1 is LGHNT, CDR2 FRNRAP. This CDR3 region has 15 residues. Trimming took 0 bases from V and 2 from J; bases not matched to a gene: 4. The CDR3 DNA reads as TGTGCTAGTGGTTTGGTGGTGGGGGGGGCCTACGAGCAGTACTTC. It codes for CASGLVVGGAYEQYF.

V gene TRBV9 combines with J gene TRBJ1-3; D gene ambiguous. Trimming pared 2 bases from V and 7 bases from J, leaving 4 bases between. The CDR3 spans 11 residues. Germline lookup yields CDR1 SGDLS and CDR2 YYNGEE. The CDR3 coding sequence is TGTGCCAGCAGCGTGGAGAACACCATATATTTT. It specifies CASSVENTIYF.

The V call is TRBV5-8, the J call TRBJ2-6, with unresolved D. Trimming removed 0 bases at V and 0 bases at J, with 13 bases between. Germline-derived CDR1 and CDR2 are SGHTS and YDEGEE. This CDR3 has 18 residues. In nucleotides, the CDR3 is TGTGCCAGCAGCTTGGGAACAGCTCTCCTCTCTGGGGCCAACGTCCTGACTTTC. It specifies CASSLGTALLSGANVLTF.

The genes are TRBV5-6 and TRBJ2-4, with D hard to call. V was pared by 0 bases and J by 0 bases, with 10 bases between. CDR3 size: 16 residues. The germline V gene has CDR1 SGHDT and CDR2 YYEEEE. CDR3 sequence reads: CASSLARTLAKNIQYF. The CDR3 DNA reads as TGTGCCAGCAGCTTGGCCCGCACCCTAGCCAAAAACATTCAGTACTTC.

The chain links TRBV19 to TRBJ1-6; possible D gene TRBD1, 5 bases. CDR3 length: 15 residues. Germline assignment: CDR1 LNHDA and CDR2 SQIVND (reference sequence). Trimming removed 4 bases from V and 14 bases from J, with 21 bases in between. CDR3 sequence reads: CASSTLGGLPITLHF. The CDR3 DNA is TGTGCCAGTAGTACCCTGGGGGGACTCCCGATAACCCTCCACTTT.

This chain joins TRBV7-2 and TRBJ2-1, with 15 nucleotides matching TRBD2. V was clipped by 3 bases and J by 8 bases; unmatched bases: 14. Looked up from germline, CDR1 is SGHTA and CDR2 is FQGNSA. CDR3 length equals 19 residues. The CDR3 loop is CASSFWTSGRGGVNDEQFF. DNA for the CDR3: TGTGCCAGCAGCTTCTGGACTAGCGGGAGGGGAGGGGTTAACGATGAGCAGTTCTTC.

The chain links TRBV14 to TRBJ1-1, with D perhaps TRBD1 (5 bases). Germline CDR1 and CDR2: SGHDN and FVKESK. The ends were cut back, 4 bases at V and 1 base at J, with 13 bases in the middle. There are 15 residues in the CDR3. DNA for the CDR3: TGTGCCAGCAGCCCCTTGGGACGGGGGAACACTGAAGCTTTCTTT. This gives the protein CASSPLGRGNTEAFF. Filled out from reference TRBV14 and TRBJ1-1, the complete variable domain reads EAGVTQFPSHSVIEKGQTVTLRCDPISGHDNLYWYRRVMGKEIKFLLHFVKESKQDESGMPNNRFLAERTGGTYSTLKVQPAELEDSGVYFCASSPLGRGNTEAFFGQGTRLTVV.

The chain recombines TRBV7-9 with TRBJ2-2, with 7 bases fitting TRBD1. V gave up 7 bases and J gave up 7 bases; unmatched junction bases: 15. The CDR3 has 16 residues. Germline V gene data show CDR1 as SEHNR and CDR2 as FQNEAQ (reference sequence). The CDR3 reads CASIQDRHRGYGELFF. Here the CDR3 DNA reads TGTGCCAGCATCCAGGACAGGCATAGGGGATACGGGGAGCTGTTTTTT.

This chain links TRBV6-5 with TRBJ1-5; possibly TRBD1 for D (6 bases). The CDR3 runs 13 residues. The germline V and J ends were trimmed by 6 bases and 7 bases, with 13 bases remaining between them. CDR1 is MNHEY and CDR2 is SVGAGI in the germline V gene. The CDR3 protein is CASRTGFGQPQHF. The CDR3 nucleotides read TGTGCCAGCAGAACAGGGTTTGGCCAGCCCCAGCATTTT.

The chain uses TRBV19 and TRBJ1-1, with 8 bases that match TRBD1. Germline V gene sequence: CDR1 LNHDA, CDR2 SQIVND (reference sequence). The V and J ends lost 1 base and 0 bases, in that order; junction bases with no gene match: 7. The CDR3 consists of 17 residues. The CDR3 DNA sequence: TGTGCCAGTAGTATAGCGTTGGGGACAGGAGTGAACACTGAAGCTTTCTTT. Protein: CASSIALGTGVNTEAFF.